A selection of T cell receptor beta chains follows, all from one sample in a study of T cell repertoires in cytomegalovirus infection. These TCRs are of unknown antigen specificity. TCRdb called the reads again in MiXCR, with one record for every CDR3 protein. This sample carries 700,000 to 850,000 distinct CDR3 sequences, roughly 33% of them seen once, and the ten largest clones take 9.5% to 15%. This specimen was cultured CD8+ T cells from PBMCs, taken from culture after CMV antigen stimulation. The receptors here all came from a human donor in good health (CMV status not recorded). Some clones in this sample may be carry-over from other donors' samples. Both conserved end residues are part of each CDR3. The D gene is left open where the match is weak. Size values are once, few and many counts, or a class for expanded clones, and some rows have none.

d_gene	v_gene	abundance	j_gene	CDR3aa	CDR3nt
TRBD2	TRBV12-3/TRBV12-4	.	TRBJ2-3	CASSPPSWTSAFTDTQYF	TGTGCCAGCAGTCCTCCTTCCTGGACTAGCGCGTTCACAGATACGCAGTATTTT
TRBD1	TRBV14	.	TRBJ2-7	CASSLWTGDEQYF	TGTGCCAGCAGCCTCTGGACAGGGGACGAGCAGTACTTC
.	TRBV15	.	TRBJ1-5	CATSRDSGTLSLGVNQPQHF	TGTGCCACCAGCAGAGATTCCGGGACACTCAGTTTGGGTGTCAATCAGCCCCAGCATTTT
TRBD1	TRBV20-1	many	TRBJ1-6	CSAHLPTDREVSPLHF	TGCAGTGCTCACCTCCCGACAGACAGGGAGGTTTCACCCCTCCACTTT
.	TRBV25-1	few	TRBJ2-4	CASSEYYGEKNIQYF	TGTGCCAGCAGTGAATATTACGGGGAAAAAAACATTCAGTACTTC
.	TRBV12-3/TRBV12-4	once	TRBJ1-4	CASSESQGGEKLFF	TGTGCCAGCAGTGAATCCCAAGGGGGGGAAAAACTGTTTTTT
TRBD1	TRBV6-2/TRBV6-3	few	TRBJ2-3	CASQKGGLDTQYF	TGTGCCAGCCAAAAAGGGGGCCTGGATACGCAGTATTTT
.	TRBV6-2/TRBV6-3	.	TRBJ2-1	CASALGASYNEQFF	TGTGCCAGCGCCCTGGGGGCGTCCTACAATGAGCAGTTCTTC
TRBD1	TRBV27	.	TRBJ1-1	CASSFGTEYNTEAFF	TGTGCCAGCAGTTTCGGGACAGAATATAACACTGAAGCTTTCTTT
TRBD2	TRBV27	.	TRBJ2-3	CASLGSSGPDTQYF	TGTGCCAGCCTCGGCTCTAGCGGACCAGATACGCAGTATTTT
.	TRBV7-9	.	TRBJ2-5	CASNQGPGRQETQYF	TGTGCCAGCAACCAGGGTCCGGGGCGACAAGAGACCCAGTACTTC
TRBD2	TRBV7-6	many	TRBJ2-3	CASSFLSRLAGGSDTQYF	TGTGCCAGCAGCTTTTTATCGAGACTAGCGGGTGGTTCAGATACGCAGTATTTT
.	TRBV11-2	few	TRBJ2-4	CASSPYEMNIQYF	TGTGCCAGCAGCCCCTATGAAATGAACATTCAGTACTTC
.	TRBV20-1	.	TRBJ1-2	CSARKERPMGCGYTF	TGCAGTGCTAGAAAGGAACGGCCAATGGGTTGCGGCTACACCTTC
.	TRBV12-3/TRBV12-4	few	TRBJ2-3	CASSLVPGLGTQYF	TGTGCCAGCAGTTTAGTTCCTGGGCTTGGTACGCAGTATTTT
.	TRBV5-1	few	TRBJ1-1	CASRETGGVNTEAFF	TGCGCCAGCAGGGAAACGGGGGGTGTTAACACTGAAGCTTTCTTT
TRBD1	TRBV29-1	.	TRBJ1-2	CSVRTGDYFGNYGYTF	TGCAGCGTTAGGACAGGCGACTACTTTGGGAACTATGGCTACACCTTC
TRBD1	TRBV4-1	.	TRBJ1-3	CASSQDPLTGPGNTIYF	TGTGCCAGCAGCCAGGACCCTTTGACAGGGCCTGGAAACACCATATATTTT
.	TRBV4-1	few	TRBJ1-1	CASSQNPGLSTEAFF	TGCGCCAGCAGCCAAAACCCGGGATTATCAACTGAAGCTTTCTTT
.	TRBV7-6	.	TRBJ1-3	CASRSLGNTIYF	TGTGCCAGCAGGTCCCTAGGAAACACCATATATTTT
.	TRBV23-1	.	TRBJ1-2	CAKVALRYKGYGYTF	TGCGCCAAGGTCGCTCTTAGGTACAAGGGCTATGGCTACACCTTC
TRBD1	TRBV7-9	few	TRBJ1-2	CASSPSSGTGVYGYTF	TGTGCCAGCAGCCCCTCCTCCGGGACAGGGGTCTATGGCTACACCTTC
.	TRBV4-3	.	TRBJ2-6	CASSQQGTGANVLTF	TGCGCCAGCAGCCAGCAGGGAACTGGGGCCAACGTCCTGACTTTC
TRBD1	TRBV9	few	TRBJ1-5	CASSVGQGASNQPQHF	TGTGCCAGCAGCGTGGGACAGGGGGCCAGCAATCAGCCCCAGCATTTT
TRBD1	TRBV7-6	few	TRBJ2-6	CASSPRGTVNSGANVLTF	TGTGCCAGCAGCCCAAGAGGGACAGTCAATTCTGGGGCCAACGTCCTGACTTTC
.	TRBV10-3	few	TRBJ2-5	CATVDPGGETQYF	TGTGCCACCGTAGATCCTGGTGGAGAGACCCAGTACTTC
TRBD1	TRBV12-3/TRBV12-4	few	TRBJ1-5	CASSNGQGFYQPQHF	TGTGCCAGCAGTAACGGACAGGGATTCTACCAGCCCCAGCATTTT
.	TRBV18	once	TRBJ2-2	CAGLNTGELFF	TGTGCCGGACTGAACACCGGGGAGCTGTTTTTT
.	TRBV29-1	.	TRBJ1-2	CSVGNRERNYGYTF	TGCAGCGTGGGGAACAGGGAGAGGAACTATGGCTACACCTTC
.	TRBV19	.	TRBJ1-5	CASRLTASNQPQHF	TGTGCCAGTAGACTGACAGCTAGCAATCAGCCCCAGCATTTT
.	TRBV4-1	.	TRBJ2-6	CASSQEEGGGSGANVLTF	TGCGCCAGCAGCCAAGAGGAGGGGGGTGGCTCTGGGGCCAACGTCCTGACTTTC
.	TRBV12-3/TRBV12-4	.	TRBJ1-4	CVSSRIQGPNEKLFF	TGTGTCAGCAGTAGAATACAGGGTCCTAATGAAAAACTGTTTTTT
TRBD2	TRBV29-1	.	TRBJ2-2	CSVAGLVLNTGELFF	TGCAGCGTAGCCGGACTAGTCTTAAACACCGGGGAGCTGTTTTTT
.	TRBV7-8	many	TRBJ2-3	CASSDVQRGPDTQYF	TGTGCCAGCAGCGACGTCCAGCGAGGGCCAGATACGCAGTATTTT
.	TRBV6-1	.	TRBJ2-2	CASSYSGGTRAGELFF	TGTGCCAGCAGTTACAGCGGAGGGACGCGAGCCGGGGAGCTGTTTTTT
TRBD2	TRBV6-5	few	TRBJ2-5	CASSYLPGTDLGGQETQYF	TGTGCCAGCAGTTACCTTCCTGGGACGGACTTGGGGGGGCAAGAGACCCAGTACTTC